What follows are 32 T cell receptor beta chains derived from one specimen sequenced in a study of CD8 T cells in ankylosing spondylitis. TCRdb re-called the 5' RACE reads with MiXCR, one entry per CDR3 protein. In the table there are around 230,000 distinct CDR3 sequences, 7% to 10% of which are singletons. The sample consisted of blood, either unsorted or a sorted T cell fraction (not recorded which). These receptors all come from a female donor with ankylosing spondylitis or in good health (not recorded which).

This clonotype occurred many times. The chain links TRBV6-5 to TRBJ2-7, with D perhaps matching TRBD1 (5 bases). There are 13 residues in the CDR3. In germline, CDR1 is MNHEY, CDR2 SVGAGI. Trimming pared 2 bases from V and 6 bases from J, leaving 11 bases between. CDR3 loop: CASSYPTRAEQYF. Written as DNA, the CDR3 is TGTGCCAGCAGTTACCCAACCAGGGCCGAGCAGTACTTC.

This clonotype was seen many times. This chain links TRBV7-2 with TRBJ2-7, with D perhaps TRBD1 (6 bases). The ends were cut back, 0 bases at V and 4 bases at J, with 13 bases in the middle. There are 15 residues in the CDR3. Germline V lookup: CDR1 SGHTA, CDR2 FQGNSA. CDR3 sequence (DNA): TGTGCCAGCAGCTTAGCCAGGGGCGATTTTTACGAGCAGTACTTC. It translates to CASSLARGDFYEQYF.

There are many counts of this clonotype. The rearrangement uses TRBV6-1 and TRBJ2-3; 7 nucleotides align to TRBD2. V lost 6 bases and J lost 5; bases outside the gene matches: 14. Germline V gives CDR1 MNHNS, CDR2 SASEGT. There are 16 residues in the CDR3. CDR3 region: CASRSTSAHAGDTQYF. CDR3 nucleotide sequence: TGTGCCAGCAGGTCAACTAGCGCCCATGCTGGAGATACGCAGTATTTT.

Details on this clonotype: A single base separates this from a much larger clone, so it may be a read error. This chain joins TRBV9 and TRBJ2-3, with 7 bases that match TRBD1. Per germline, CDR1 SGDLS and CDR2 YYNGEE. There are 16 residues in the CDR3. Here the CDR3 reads CANSAQPQGITDTQYF. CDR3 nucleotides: TGTGCCAACAGCGCCCAACCACAGGGGATCACAGATACGCAGTATTTT.

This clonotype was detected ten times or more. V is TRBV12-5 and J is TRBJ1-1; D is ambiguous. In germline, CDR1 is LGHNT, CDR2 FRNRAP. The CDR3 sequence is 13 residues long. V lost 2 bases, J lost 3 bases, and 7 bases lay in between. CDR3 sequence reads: CASGLYGYTEAFF. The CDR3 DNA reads TGTGCTAGTGGTTTGTACGGGTACACTGAAGCTTTCTTT. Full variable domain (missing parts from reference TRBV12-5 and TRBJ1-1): DARVTQTPRHKVTEMGQEVTMRCQPILGHNTVFWYRQTMMQGLELLAYFRNRAPLDDSGMPKDRFSAEMPDATLATLKIQPSEPRDSAVYFCASGLYGYTEAFFGQGTRLTVV.

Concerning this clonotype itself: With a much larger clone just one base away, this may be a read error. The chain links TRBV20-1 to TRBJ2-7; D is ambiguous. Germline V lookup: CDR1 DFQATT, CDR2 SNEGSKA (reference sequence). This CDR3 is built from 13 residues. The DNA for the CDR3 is TGCAATGCTAGAGATGGAGACGGCTACGAGCAGTACTTC. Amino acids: CNARDGDGYEQYF.

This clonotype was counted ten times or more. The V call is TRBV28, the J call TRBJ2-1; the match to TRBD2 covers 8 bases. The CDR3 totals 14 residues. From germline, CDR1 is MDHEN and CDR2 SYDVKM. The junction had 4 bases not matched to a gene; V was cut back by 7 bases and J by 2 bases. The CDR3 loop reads CASKTSGPYNEQFF. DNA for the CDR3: TGTGCCAGCAAAACTAGCGGTCCCTACAATGAGCAGTTCTTC. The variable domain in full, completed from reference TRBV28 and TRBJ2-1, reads DVKVTQSSRYLVKRTGEKVFLECVQDMDHENMFWYRQDPGLGLRLIYFSYDVKMKEKGDIPEGYSVSREKKERFSLILESASTNQTSMYLCASKTSGPYNEQFFGPGTRLTVL.

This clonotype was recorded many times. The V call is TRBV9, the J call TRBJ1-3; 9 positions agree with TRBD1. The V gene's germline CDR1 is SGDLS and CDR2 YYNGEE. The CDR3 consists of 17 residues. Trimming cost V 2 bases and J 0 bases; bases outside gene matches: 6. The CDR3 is CASSVGTGSHSGNTIYF. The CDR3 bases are TGTGCCAGCAGCGTCGGGACAGGGAGTCACTCTGGAAACACCATATATTTT. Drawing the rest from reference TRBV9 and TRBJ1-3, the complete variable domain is DSGVTQTPKHLITATGQRVTLRCSPRSGDLSVYWYQQSLDQGLQFLIQYYNGEERAKGNILERFSAQQFPDLHSELNLSSLELGDSALYFCASSVGTGSHSGNTIYFGEGSWLTVV.

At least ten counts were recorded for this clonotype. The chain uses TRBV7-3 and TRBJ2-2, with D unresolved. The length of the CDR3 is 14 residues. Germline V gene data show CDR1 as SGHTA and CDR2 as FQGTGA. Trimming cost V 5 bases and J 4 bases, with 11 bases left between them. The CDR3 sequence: CASSPTGGTGELFF. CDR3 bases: TGTGCCAGCAGCCCGACCGGCGGCACCGGGGAGCTGTTTTTT.

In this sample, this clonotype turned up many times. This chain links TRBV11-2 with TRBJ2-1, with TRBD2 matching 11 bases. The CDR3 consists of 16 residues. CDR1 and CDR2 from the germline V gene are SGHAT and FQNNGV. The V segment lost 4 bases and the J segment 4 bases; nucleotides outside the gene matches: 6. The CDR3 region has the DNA TGTGCCAGCAGCTCCCCGACTAGCGGGGTATACAATGAGCAGTTCTTC. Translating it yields CASSSPTSGVYNEQFF.

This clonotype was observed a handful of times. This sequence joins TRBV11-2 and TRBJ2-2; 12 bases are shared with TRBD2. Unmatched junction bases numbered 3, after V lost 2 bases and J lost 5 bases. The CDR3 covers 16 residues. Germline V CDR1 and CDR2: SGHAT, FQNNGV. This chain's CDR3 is CASSLLAGGRTGELFF. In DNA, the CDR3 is TGTGCCAGCAGCTTACTAGCGGGAGGGCGGACCGGGGAGCTGTTTTTT.

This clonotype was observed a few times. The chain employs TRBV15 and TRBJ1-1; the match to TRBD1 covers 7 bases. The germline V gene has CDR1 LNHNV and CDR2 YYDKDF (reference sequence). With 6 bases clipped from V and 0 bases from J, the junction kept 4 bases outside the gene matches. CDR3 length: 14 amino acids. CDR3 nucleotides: TGTGCCACCAGAAGGGACAGAATGAACACTGAAGCTTTCTTT. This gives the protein CATRRDRMNTEAFF.

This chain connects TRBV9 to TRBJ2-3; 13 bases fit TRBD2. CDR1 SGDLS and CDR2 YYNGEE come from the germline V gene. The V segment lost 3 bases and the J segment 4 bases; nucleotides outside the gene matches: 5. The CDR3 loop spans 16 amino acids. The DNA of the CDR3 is TGTGCCAGCAGCGAGCGGACTAGCGGGAGTGCAGATACGCAGTATTTT. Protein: CASSERTSGSADTQYF.

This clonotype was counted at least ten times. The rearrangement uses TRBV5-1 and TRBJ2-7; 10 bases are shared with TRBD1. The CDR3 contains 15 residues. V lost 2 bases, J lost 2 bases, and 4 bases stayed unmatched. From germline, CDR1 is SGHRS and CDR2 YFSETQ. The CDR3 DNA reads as TGCGCCAGCAGCTTCGGGACAGGGGCGGCCTACGAGCAGTACTTC. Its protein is CASSFGTGAAYEQYF.

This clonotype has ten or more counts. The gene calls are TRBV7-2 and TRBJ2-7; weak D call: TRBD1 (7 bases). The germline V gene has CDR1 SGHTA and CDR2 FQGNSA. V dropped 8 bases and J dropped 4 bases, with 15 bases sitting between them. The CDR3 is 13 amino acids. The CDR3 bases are TGTGCCAGCGGGGGGCAGGGGGGATACGAGCAGTACTTC. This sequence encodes CASGGQGGYEQYF.

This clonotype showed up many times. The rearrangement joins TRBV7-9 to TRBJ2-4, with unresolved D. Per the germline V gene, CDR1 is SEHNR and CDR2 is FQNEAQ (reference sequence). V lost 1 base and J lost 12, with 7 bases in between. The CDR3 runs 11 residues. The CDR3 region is CASSLGANQYF. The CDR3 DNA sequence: TGTGCCAGCAGCTTAGGGGCGAATCAGTACTTC. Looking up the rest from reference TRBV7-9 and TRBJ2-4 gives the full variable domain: DTGVSQNPRHKITKRGQNVTFRCDPISEHNRLYWYRQTLGQGPEFLTYFQNEAQLEKSRLLSDRFSAERPKGSFSTLEIQRTEQGDSAMYLCASSLGANQYFGAGTRLSVL.

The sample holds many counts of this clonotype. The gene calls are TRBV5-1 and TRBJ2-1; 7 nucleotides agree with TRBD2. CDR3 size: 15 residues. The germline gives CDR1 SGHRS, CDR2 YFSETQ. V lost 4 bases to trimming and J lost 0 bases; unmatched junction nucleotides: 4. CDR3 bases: TGCGCCAGCAGCCTGCGGGAGAGCTCCTACAATGAGCAGTTCTTC. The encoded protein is CASSLRESSYNEQFF.

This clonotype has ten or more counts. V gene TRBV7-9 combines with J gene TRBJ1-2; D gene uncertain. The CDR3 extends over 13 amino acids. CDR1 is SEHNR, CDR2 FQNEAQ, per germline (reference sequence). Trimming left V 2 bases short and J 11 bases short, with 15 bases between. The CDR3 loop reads CASSLSAGVEYTF. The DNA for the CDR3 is TGTGCCAGCAGCTTATCAGCGGGCGTGGAATACACCTTC.

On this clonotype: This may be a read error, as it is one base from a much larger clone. Here the CDR3 DNA reads TGTGCCAGCAGCTTAACAGTCGCCTACAATGAGCAGTTCTTC. Protein: CASSLTVAYNEQFF. The V gene is TRBV7-9, the J gene TRBJ2-1; D remains unclear. V was pared by 2 bases and J by 2 bases, with 7 bases between. The germline V gene has CDR1 SEHNR and CDR2 FQNEAQ (reference sequence). The CDR3 runs to 14 residues.

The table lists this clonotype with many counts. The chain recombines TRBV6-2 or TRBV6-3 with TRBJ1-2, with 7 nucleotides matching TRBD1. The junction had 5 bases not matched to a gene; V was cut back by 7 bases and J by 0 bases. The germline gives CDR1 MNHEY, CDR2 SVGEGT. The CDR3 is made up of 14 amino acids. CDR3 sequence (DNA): TGTGCCAGCACCTTCGACAGGGCTAACTATGGCTACACCTTC. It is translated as CASTFDRANYGYTF.

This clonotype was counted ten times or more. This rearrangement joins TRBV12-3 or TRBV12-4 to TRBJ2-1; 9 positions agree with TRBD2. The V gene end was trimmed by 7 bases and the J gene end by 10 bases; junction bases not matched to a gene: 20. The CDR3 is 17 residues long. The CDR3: CASTLRRSLAGPSEQFF. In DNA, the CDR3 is TGTGCCAGCACTCTCCGGCGGTCGCTAGCGGGGCCTTCAGAGCAGTTCTTC.

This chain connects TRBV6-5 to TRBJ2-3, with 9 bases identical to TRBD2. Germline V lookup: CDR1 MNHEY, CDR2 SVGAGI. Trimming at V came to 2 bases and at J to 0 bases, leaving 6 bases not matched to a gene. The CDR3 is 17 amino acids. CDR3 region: CASSYARSGGSTDTQYF. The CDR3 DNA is TGTGCCAGCAGTTACGCTAGGAGCGGGGGGAGCACAGATACGCAGTATTTT.

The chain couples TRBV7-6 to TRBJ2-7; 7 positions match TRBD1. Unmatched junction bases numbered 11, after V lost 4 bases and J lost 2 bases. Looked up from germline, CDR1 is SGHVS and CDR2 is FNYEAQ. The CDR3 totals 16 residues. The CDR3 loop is CASSSSRDSFTYEQYF. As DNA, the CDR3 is TGTGCCAGCAGCTCTAGTCGGGACAGCTTTACCTACGAGCAGTACTTC.

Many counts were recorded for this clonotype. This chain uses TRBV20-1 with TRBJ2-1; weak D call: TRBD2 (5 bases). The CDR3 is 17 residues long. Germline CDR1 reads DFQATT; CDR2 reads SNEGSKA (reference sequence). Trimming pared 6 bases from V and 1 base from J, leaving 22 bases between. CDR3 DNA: TGCAGTGCGAAAGTGGAATTAGAGGGCGGTTCCTACAATGAGCAGTTCTTC. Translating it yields CSAKVELEGGSYNEQFF.

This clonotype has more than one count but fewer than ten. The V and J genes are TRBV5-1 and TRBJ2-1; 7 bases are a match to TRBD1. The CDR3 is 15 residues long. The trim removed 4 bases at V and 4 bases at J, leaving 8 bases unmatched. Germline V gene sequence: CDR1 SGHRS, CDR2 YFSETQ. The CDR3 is CASSGRDRSYNEQFF. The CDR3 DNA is TGCGCCAGCAGCGGCCGGGACAGATCTTACAATGAGCAGTTCTTC.

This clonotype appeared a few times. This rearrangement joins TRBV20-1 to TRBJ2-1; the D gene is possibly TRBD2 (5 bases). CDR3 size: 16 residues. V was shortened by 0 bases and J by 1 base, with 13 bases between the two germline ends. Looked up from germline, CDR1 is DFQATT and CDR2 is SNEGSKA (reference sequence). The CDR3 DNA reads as TGCAGTGCTAGAGATTGGGAGAAGCAATCCTACAATGAGCAGTTCTTC. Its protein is CSARDWEKQSYNEQFF.

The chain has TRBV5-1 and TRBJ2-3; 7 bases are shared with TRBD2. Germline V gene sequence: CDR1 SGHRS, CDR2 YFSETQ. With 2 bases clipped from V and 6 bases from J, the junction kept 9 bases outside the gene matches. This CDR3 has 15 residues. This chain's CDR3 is CASSLDGGRRDTQYF. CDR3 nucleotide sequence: TGCGCCAGCAGCTTAGACGGCGGGAGAAGGGATACGCAGTATTTT.

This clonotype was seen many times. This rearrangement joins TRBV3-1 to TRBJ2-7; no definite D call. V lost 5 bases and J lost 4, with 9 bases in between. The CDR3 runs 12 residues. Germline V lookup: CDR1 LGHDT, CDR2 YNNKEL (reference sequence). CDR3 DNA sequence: TGTGCCAGCAGCGGGGAAAGGTACGAGCAGTACTTC. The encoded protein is CASSGERYEQYF.

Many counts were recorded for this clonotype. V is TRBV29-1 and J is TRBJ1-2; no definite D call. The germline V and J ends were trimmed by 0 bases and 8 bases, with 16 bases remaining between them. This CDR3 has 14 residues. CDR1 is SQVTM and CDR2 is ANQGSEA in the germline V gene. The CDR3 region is CSVEDLAGERGYTF. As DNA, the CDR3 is TGCAGCGTTGAAGATCTGGCGGGAGAACGGGGCTACACCTTC.

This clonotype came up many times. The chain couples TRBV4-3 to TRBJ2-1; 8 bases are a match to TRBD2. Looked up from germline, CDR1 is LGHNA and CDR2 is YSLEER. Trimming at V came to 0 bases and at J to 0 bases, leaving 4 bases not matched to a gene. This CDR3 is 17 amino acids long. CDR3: CASSQDRAGGSYNEQFF. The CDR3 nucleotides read TGCGCCAGCAGCCAAGATCGTGCGGGAGGCTCCTACAATGAGCAGTTCTTC.

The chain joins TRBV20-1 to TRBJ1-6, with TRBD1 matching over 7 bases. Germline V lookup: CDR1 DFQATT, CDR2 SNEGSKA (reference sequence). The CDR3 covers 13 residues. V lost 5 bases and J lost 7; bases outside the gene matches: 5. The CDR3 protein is CSALGTANSPLHF. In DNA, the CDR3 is TGCAGTGCTCTCGGGACAGCCAATTCACCCCTCCACTTT.

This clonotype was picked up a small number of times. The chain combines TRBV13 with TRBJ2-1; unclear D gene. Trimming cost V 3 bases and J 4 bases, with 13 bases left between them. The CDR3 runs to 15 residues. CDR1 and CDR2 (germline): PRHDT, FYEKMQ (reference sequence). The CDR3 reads CASSFLEGAYNEQFF. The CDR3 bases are TGTGCCAGCAGCTTCCTAGAAGGCGCGTACAATGAGCAGTTCTTC.